The T cell receptor beta chain described here comes from a study of shared clonotypes between healthy human individuals. Sequencing used immunoSEQ multiplex PCR; TCRdb keeps in-frame clones, though not all of them. The table records around 600,000 clones, roughly 96% of them present only once. The CDR3 is made up of 14 amino acids. V lost 3 bases and J 0 bases, leaving 10 bases between the germline ends. The germline V gene encodes CDR1 SGDLS and CDR2 YYNGEE. It was CD45RO-negative cells, positively selected for CCR7, that made up naive CD8 cells, with terminally differentiated effector memory CD45RA+ cells excluded.

The clonotype comes from a woman aged 30 to 39 in good health. The chain has TRBV9 and TRBJ2-7, with D unresolved. Specimen: naive CD8+ T cells sorted from blood. The CDR3 nucleotides are TGTGCCAGCAGCGCTCTTAGGACCTCCTACGAGCAGTACTTC. Translated: CASSALRTSYEQYF.